This TCR beta chain was sequenced for a study of blood T cell repertoires in COVID-19. For the study at large: Italy, Spain and the United States were the sources of the convalescent and acute COVID-19 samples. T cells, B-cell-depleted T cells, or PBMCs provided the cDNA or gDNA that served as material.

Germline V lookup: CDR1 SGHRS, CDR2 YFSETQ. The CDR3 covers 17 residues. V gave up 4 bases and J gave up 4 bases; unmatched junction bases: 16. Participant-reported clinical history was the basis for cohort assignment. Using immunoSEQ multiplex PCR, the repertoire was profiled, and TCRdb retains in-frame clones only, with some absent. The table lists 250,000 to 300,000 clones, around four fifths of them singletons, with 3.5% to 5% in the top ten. Sequenced input: PBMCs or T cells enriched from blood (not recorded which). This receptor was obtained from a young man with acute COVID-19. This sequence joins TRBV5-1 and TRBJ1-2; 7 bases are a match to TRBD1. CDR3 residues: CASSKSGQTKGAYGYTF. The CDR3, as DNA: TGCGCCAGCAGCAAGTCCGGACAAACTAAGGGGGCCTATGGCTACACCTTC.